This TCR beta chain was obtained from a study of CD8 T cells in ankylosing spondylitis. The CDR3 contains 14 residues. With V trimmed by 4 bases and J by 9 bases, 9 bases remained unmatched. Germline V CDR1 and CDR2: DFQATT, SNEGSKA (reference sequence). This clonotype was counted many times. Scientists made TCR beta libraries using quantitative 5'-RACE with molecular barcodes. Using its own MiXCR run on the 5' RACE reads, TCRdb lists one record per CDR3 protein. This sample has 200,000 to 300,000 distinct CDR3 sequences, with 20% to 30% found just once. This clonotype originated in a male donor with ankylosing spondylitis or in good health (not recorded which). Sequences were obtained from blood, either unsorted or a sorted T cell fraction (not recorded which). The chain carries TRBV20-1 and TRBJ2-1, with 10 nucleotides matching TRBD1. DNA of the CDR3: TGCAGTGCTACAGGGGACAGGGGCCAGGTTGAGCAGTTCTTC. Translating gives CSATGDRGQVEQFF.